This paragraph reports one T cell receptor (beta chain). Its antigen is undetermined. This specimen comes from a study of type 1 regulatory T cells. TCRdb re-analysed the reads in MiXCR, keeping a single row per CDR3 protein. The repertoire holds tens of thousands of distinct CDR3 sequences, with less than 25% as singletons. V shed 0 bases and J shed 0 bases, with 14 bases lying between them. The CDR3 covers 17 residues. CDR1 is KGHSH and CDR2 is LQKENI in the germline V gene. Points from the study as a whole: Compared with non-Tr1 cells, Tr1 cells showed a narrower TCR repertoire.

The chain couples TRBV18 to TRBJ1-1; D is undetermined. The specimen was cultured type 1 regulatory T (Tr1) cells, either the whole culture or a sorted fraction (not recorded which). The receptor was derived from a human donor in good health. The CDR3 coding sequence is TGTGCCAGCTCACCACCCCGATTTGGGAGGGTGAACACTGAAGCTTTCTTT. Protein: CASSPPRFGRVNTEAFF. The complete variable domain, with remaining parts taken from reference TRBV18 and TRBJ1-1, reads NAGVMQNPRHLVRRRGQEARLRCSPMKGHSHVYWYRQLPEEGLKFMVYLQKENIIDESGMPKERFSAEFPKEGPSILRIQQVVRGDSAAYFCASSPPRFGRVNTEAFFGQGTRLTVV.